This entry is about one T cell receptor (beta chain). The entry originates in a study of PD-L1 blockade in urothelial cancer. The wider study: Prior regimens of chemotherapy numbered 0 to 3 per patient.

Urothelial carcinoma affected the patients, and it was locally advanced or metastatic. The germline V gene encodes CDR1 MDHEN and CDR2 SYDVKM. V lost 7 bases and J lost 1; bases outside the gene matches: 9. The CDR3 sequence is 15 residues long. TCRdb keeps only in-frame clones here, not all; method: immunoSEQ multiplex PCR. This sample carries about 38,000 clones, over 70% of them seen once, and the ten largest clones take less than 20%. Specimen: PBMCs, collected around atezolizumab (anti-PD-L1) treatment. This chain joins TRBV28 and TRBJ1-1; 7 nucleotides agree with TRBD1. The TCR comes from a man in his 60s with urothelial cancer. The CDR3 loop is CASIFTGAGNTEAFF. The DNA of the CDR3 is TGTGCCAGCATTTTTACAGGGGCGGGGAACACTGAAGCTTTCTTT. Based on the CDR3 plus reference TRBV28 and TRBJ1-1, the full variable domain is DVKVTQSSRYLVKRTGEKVFLECVQDMDHENMFWYRQDPGLGLRLIYFSYDVKMKEKGDIPEGYSVSREKKERFSLILESASTNQTSMYLCASIFTGAGNTEAFFGQGTRLTVV.